The sequence of this T cell receptor (beta chain) was determined in a study of blood T cell repertoires in COVID-19. Turning to the study itself: Samples came from the United States, Italy and Spain, spanning acute and convalescent COVID-19. T cells, B-cell-depleted T cells, or PBMCs supplied cDNA or gDNA.

Original processing methods: From reference gene primer amplification, estimates of nucleated cell counts were derived. Method: immunoSEQ multiplex PCR; TCRdb's copy keeps in-frame clones and lacks some. That table gives V, J and clone size, and the DNA gave D and trimming. The repertoire has approximately 230,000 clones, roughly 88% of them found once; the top ten carry about 2%. V was trimmed by 5 bases and J by 4 bases, leaving 12 bases between them. This CDR3 contains 13 residues. In germline, CDR1 is SGHNT, CDR2 YENEEA. This receptor was identified in a man aged 25 to 40 who had recovered from COVID-19. The chain has TRBV11-3 and TRBJ2-7, with D possibly being TRBD2 (5 bases). Material: peripheral blood. The CDR3 nucleotides read TGTGCCAGCAGCCTTTCAGGAGGATACGAGCAGTACTTC. It is translated as CASSLSGGYEQYF.